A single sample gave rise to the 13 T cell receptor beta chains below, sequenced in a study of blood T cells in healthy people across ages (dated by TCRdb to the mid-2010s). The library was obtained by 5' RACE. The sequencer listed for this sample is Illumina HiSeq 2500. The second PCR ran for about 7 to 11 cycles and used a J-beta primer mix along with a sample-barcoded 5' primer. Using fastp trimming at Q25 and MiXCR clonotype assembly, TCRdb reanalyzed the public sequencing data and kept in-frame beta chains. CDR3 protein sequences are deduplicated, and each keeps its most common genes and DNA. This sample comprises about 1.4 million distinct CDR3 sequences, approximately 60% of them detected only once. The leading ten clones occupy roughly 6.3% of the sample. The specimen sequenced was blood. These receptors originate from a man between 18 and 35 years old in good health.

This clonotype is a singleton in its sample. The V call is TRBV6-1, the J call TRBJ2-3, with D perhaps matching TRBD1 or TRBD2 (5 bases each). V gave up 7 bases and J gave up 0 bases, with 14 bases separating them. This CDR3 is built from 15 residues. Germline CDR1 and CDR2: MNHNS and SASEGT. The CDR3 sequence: CASTRGRTSTDTQYF. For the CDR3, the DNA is TGTGCCAGCACTCGGGGCAGGACTAGCACAGATACGCAGTATTTT.

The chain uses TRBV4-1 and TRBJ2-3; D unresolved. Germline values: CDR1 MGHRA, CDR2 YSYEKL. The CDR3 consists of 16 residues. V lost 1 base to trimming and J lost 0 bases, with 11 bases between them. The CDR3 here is CASSQVFQSSTDTQYF. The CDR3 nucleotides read TGCGCCAGCAGCCAAGTGTTCCAGTCTAGCACAGATACGCAGTATTTT.

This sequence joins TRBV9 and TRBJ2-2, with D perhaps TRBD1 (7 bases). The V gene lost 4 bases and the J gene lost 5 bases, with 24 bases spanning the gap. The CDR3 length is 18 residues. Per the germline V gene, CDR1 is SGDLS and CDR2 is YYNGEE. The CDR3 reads CASSTPKTDRAGTGELFF. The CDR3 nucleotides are TGTGCCAGCAGCACCCCCAAAACCGACAGGGCGGGGACCGGGGAGCTGTTTTTT.

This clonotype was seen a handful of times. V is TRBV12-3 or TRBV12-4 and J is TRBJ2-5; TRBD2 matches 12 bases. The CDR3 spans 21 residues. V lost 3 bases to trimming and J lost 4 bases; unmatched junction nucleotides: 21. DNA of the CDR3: TGTGCCAGCAGTTTTGGTGTTTGGAGTCTAGCGGGAGGGCCGAGCGGAGAGACCCAGTACTTC. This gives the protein CASSFGVWSLAGGPSGETQYF.

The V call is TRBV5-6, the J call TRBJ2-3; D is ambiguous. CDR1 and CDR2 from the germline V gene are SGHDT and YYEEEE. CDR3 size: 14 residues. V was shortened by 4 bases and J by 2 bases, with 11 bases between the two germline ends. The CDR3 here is CASSEALFTDTQYF. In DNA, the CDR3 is TGTGCCAGCAGCGAAGCCCTATTCACAGATACGCAGTATTTT. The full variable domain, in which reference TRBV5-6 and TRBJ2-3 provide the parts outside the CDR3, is DAGVTQSPTHLIKTRGQQVTLRCSPKSGHDTVSWYQQALGQGPQFIFQYYEEEERQRGNFPDRFSGHQFPNYSSELNVNALLLGDSALYLCASSEALFTDTQYFGPGTRLTVL.

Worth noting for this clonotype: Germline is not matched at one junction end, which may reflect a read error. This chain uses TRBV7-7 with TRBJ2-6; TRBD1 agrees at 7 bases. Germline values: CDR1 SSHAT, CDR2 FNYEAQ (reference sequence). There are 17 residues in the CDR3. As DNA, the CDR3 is TGTGCTAGCAGACTCGGGACAGTTTTATCAGGGGCCAACGTCCTGACTTTC. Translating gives CASRLGTVLSGANVLTF.

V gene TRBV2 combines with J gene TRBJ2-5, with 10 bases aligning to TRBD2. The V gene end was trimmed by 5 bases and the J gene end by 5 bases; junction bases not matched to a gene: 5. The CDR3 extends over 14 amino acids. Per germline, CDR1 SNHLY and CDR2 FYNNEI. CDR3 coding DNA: TGTGCCAGCAGTTCTAGCGGGGGATTGGAGACCCAGTACTTC. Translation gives CASSSSGGLETQYF.

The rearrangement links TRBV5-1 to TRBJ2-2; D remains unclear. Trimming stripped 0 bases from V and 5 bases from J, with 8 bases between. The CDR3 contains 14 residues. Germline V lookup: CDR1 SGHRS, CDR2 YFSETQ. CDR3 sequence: CASSLDSLTGELFF. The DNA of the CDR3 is TGCGCCAGCAGCTTGGACAGCCTTACCGGGGAGCTGTTTTTT.

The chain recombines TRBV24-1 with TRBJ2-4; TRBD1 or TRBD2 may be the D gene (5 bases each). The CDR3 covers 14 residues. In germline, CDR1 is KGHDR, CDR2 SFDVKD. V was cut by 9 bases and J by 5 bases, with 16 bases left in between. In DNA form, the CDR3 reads TGTGCCACCGGTGGCCGGGACGGACAAAACATTCAGTACTTC. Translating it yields CATGGRDGQNIQYF.

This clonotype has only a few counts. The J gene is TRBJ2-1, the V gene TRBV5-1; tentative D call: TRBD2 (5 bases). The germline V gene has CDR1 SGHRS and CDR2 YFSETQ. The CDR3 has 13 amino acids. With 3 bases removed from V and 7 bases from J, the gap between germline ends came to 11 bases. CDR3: CASSSPRTNEQFF. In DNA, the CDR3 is TGCGCCAGCAGCTCTCCAAGGACTAATGAGCAGTTCTTC.

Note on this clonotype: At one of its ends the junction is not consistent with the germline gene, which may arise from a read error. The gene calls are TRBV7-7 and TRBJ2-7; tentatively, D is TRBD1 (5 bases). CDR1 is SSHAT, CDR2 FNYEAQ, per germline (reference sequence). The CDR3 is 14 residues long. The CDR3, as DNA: TGTGCTAGCAGCGACCAAACAGGTACCTACGAGCAGTACTTC. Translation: CASSDQTGTYEQYF.

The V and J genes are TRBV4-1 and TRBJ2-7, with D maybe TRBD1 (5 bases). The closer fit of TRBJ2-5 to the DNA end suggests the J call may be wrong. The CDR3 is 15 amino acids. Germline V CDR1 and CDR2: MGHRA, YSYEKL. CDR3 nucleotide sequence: TGCGCCAGCAGCCAAGTCATGGGGCAGGGAGAGACCCAGTACTTC. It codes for CASSQVMGQGETQYF.

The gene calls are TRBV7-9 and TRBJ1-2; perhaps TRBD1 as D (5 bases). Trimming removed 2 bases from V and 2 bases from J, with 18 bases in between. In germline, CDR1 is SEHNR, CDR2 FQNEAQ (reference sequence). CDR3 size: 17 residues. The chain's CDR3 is CASSLPPLAGPNYGYTF. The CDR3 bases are TGTGCCAGCAGCTTACCGCCTCTGGCAGGGCCCAACTATGGCTACACCTTC.